This TCR beta chain came from a study of cytomegalovirus exposure and HLA in healthy donors. The CDR3 contains 15 residues. V lost 5 bases and J 0 bases, leaving 11 bases between the germline ends. From germline, CDR1 is SGHNT and CDR2 YYREEE (reference sequence). Unrecorded immune exposures were likely, despite nominal health at sampling. Primers: 60 Vbeta forward and 13 Jbeta reverse. Clones were read by immunoSEQ multiplex PCR, and TCRdb kept only the in-frame ones, dropping some. The table lists 150,000 to 200,000 clones, over 70% of them singletons. Sequencing was carried out using PBMCs. J is TRBJ1-4 and V is TRBV5-4; D remains ambiguous. The sequence was obtained from a woman aged 30 to 39 in good health and CMV-seropositive. DNA for the CDR3: TGTGCCAGCAGTGGCGAGGGATCAACTAATGAAAAACTGTTTTTT. Its protein product is CASSGEGSTNEKLFF.